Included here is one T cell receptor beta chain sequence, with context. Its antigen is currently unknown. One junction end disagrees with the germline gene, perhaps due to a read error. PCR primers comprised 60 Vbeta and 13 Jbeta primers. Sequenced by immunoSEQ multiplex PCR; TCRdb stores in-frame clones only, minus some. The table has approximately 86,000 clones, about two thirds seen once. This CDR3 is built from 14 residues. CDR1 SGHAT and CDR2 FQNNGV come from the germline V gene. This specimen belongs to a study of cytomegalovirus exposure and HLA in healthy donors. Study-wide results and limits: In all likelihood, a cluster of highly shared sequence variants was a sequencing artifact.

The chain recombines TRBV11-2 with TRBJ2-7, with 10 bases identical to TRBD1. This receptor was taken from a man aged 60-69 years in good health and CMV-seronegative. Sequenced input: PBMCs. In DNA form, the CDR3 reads TGTGCCAGCAGCTTAGACCGGGACAGGGGATTTTTGAACTTC. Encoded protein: CASSLDRDRGFLNF.